Presented here are 27 T cell receptor beta chains from one specimen sequenced in a study of cytomegalovirus exposure and HLA in healthy donors (dated by TCRdb to the late 2010s). Libraries were constructed by the immunoSEQ multiplex PCR assay. A mixture of 60 forward primers for TCR Vbeta segments and 13 reverse primers for TCR Jbeta segments was used in the multiplex PCR. The source is immuneACCESS, and TCRdb retained only in-frame sequences with V and J called. Part of the clones is not carried over; for the studies checked, unresolved V genes explain less than half of this, and the remainder is unexplained. Within this sample are about 100,000 clones, with about 70% of them counted one time only. The ten largest clonotypes hold 1.5% to 2% of the sample. What was sequenced was PBMCs. The source of these receptors is a middle-aged woman in good health and CMV-seronegative.

The chain carries TRBV27 and TRBJ1-6; possibly TRBD1 for D (5 bases). The CDR3 covers 15 residues. The V end lost 2 bases, the J end lost 3 bases, and 8 bases lay between the germline ends. From germline, CDR1 is MNHEY and CDR2 SMNVEV (reference sequence). CDR3 bases: TGTGCCAGCAGTTTAATGGACATCTATAATTCACCCCTCCACTTT. Translated, it gives CASSLMDIYNSPLHF.

This chain uses TRBV11-2 with TRBJ1-2; D unresolved. The CDR3 is 13 amino acids. In germline, CDR1 is SGHAT, CDR2 FQNNGV. V was pared by 0 bases and J by 2 bases, with 4 bases between. The CDR3 DNA sequence: TGTGCCAGCAGCTTAGATCCGAACTATGGCTACACCTTC. The encoded protein is CASSLDPNYGYTF. The complete variable domain, with remaining parts taken from reference TRBV11-2 and TRBJ1-2, reads EAGVAQSPRYKIIEKRQSVAFWCNPISGHATLYWYQQILGQGPKLLIQFQNNGVVDDSQLPKDRFSAERLKGVDSTLKIQPAKLEDSAVYLCASSLDPNYGYTFGSGTRLTVV.

In this sample, this clone turned up once. This CDR3 is CASSQQTGEGTEAFF. The CDR3, as DNA: TGTGCCAGCAGCCAACAGACAGGGGAAGGAACTGAAGCTTTCTTT. The V and J genes are TRBV5-4 and TRBJ1-1; 8 bases map to TRBD1. CDR1 is SGHNT and CDR2 is YYREEE in the germline V gene (reference sequence). Trimming at V came to 4 bases and at J to 5 bases, leaving 10 bases not matched to a gene. The CDR3 consists of 15 residues.

The J gene is TRBJ2-2, the V gene TRBV27, with TRBD1 matching over 9 bases. The germline gives CDR1 MNHEY, CDR2 SMNVEV (reference sequence). After removal of 1 base from V and 5 bases from J, the junction contained 5 bases not matched to a gene. This CDR3 contains 16 residues. CDR3 residues: CASSLFGTGRTGELFF. The CDR3 DNA reads TGTGCCAGCAGTTTATTTGGGACAGGGAGAACCGGGGAGCTGTTTTTT.

V is TRBV10-3 and J is TRBJ2-5; 11 bases line up with TRBD2. The CDR3 has 15 amino acids. The germline V gene encodes CDR1 ENHRY and CDR2 SYGVKD. After removal of 4 bases from V and 4 bases from J, the junction contained 5 bases not matched to a gene. CDR3 in amino acids: CAISVGLAGSETQYF. For the CDR3, the DNA is TGTGCCATCAGTGTCGGACTAGCGGGTTCAGAGACCCAGTACTTC.

J is TRBJ1-1 and V is TRBV5-4; no definite D call. The CDR3 sequence is 15 residues long. With 3 bases removed from V and 4 bases from J, the gap between germline ends came to 16 bases. Germline V CDR1 and CDR2: SGHNT, YYREEE (reference sequence). The CDR3 coding sequence is TGTGCCAGCAGCTGGGAGAGGGCGAGAGGCACTGAAGCTTTCTTT. Translation: CASSWERARGTEAFF.

The rearrangement joins TRBV6-1 to TRBJ1-5; D uncertain. The ends were cut back, 2 bases at V and 5 bases at J, with 13 bases in the middle. CDR1 is MNHNS, CDR2 SASEGT, per germline. This CDR3 comprises 15 residues. The CDR3 loop is CASSETRVGDQPQHF. The CDR3 DNA follows: TGTGCCAGCAGTGAAACCAGAGTCGGGGATCAGCCCCAGCATTTT.

V usage is TRBV9 and J usage is TRBJ2-7; TRBD1 might be the D (5 bases). Trimming took off 4 bases at V and 3 bases at J, with 11 bases between the two ends. The CDR3 is 13 amino acids. Germline lookup yields CDR1 SGDLS and CDR2 YYNGEE. The CDR3 DNA sequence: TGTGCCAGCAGCTTCGGACAAGACTACGAGCAGTACTTC. It yields the protein CASSFGQDYEQYF. Drawing the rest from reference TRBV9 and TRBJ2-7, the complete variable domain is DSGVTQTPKHLITATGQRVTLRCSPRSGDLSVYWYQQSLDQGLQFLIQYYNGEERAKGNILERFSAQQFPDLHSELNLSSLELGDSALYFCASSFGQDYEQYFGPGTRLTVT.

The gene calls are TRBV5-6 and TRBJ2-2, with D unresolved. This CDR3 is 15 amino acids long. Germline CDR1 is SGHDT and CDR2 is YYEEEE. The V and J ends lost 4 bases and 3 bases respectively, with 13 bases between them. CDR3 in amino acids: CASSRATDYTGELFF. The DNA of the CDR3 is TGTGCCAGCAGCCGAGCTACAGATTACACCGGGGAGCTGTTTTTT.

The rearrangement links TRBV7-8 to TRBJ2-5; TRBD1 matches 9 bases. V was clipped by 1 base and J by 5 bases; unmatched bases: 11. The CDR3 has 17 residues. CDR1 is SGHVS and CDR2 is FQNEAQ in the germline V gene. The CDR3 loop reads CASSLGSVGTGWETQYF. The CDR3 DNA follows: TGTGCCAGCAGCTTAGGATCAGTTGGGACAGGGTGGGAGACCCAGTACTTC.

The rearrangement joins TRBV13 to TRBJ1-5, with D perhaps TRBD1 (6 bases). The V and J ends lost 1 base and 6 bases respectively, with 10 bases between them. The length of the CDR3 is 14 residues. Germline V CDR1 and CDR2: PRHDT, FYEKMQ (reference sequence). CDR3 DNA: TGTGCCAGCAGCTTAGCGGGGGGCAGTCAGCCCCAGCATTTT. Amino acid sequence: CASSLAGGSQPQHF. The variable domain in full, with the rest retrieved from reference TRBV13 and TRBJ1-5, is AAGVIQSPRHLIKEKRETATLKCYPIPRHDTVYWYQQGPGQDPQFLISFYEKMQSDKGSIPDRFSAQQFSDYHSELNMSSLELGDSALYFCASSLAGGSQPQHFGDGTRLSIL.

The CDR3 DNA reads as TGTGCCAGCAGCCCCCGGGGCAGGGAGGGCGAAAAACTGTTTTTT. Its translation: CASSPRGREGEKLFF. This chain connects TRBV7-9 to TRBJ1-4; the D gene is possibly TRBD1 (5 bases). V was pared by 5 bases and J by 8 bases, with 18 bases between. This CDR3 spans 15 amino acids. CDR1 SEHNR and CDR2 FQNEAQ come from the germline V gene (reference sequence). The full variable domain, its missing parts supplied by reference TRBV7-9 and TRBJ1-4, is DTGVSQNPRHKITKRGQNVTFRCDPISEHNRLYWYRQTLGQGPEFLTYFQNEAQLEKSRLLSDRFSAERPKGSFSTLEIQRTEQGDSAMYLCASSPRGREGEKLFFGSGTQLSVL.

The rearrangement joins TRBV19 to TRBJ2-7; 9 bases match TRBD1. V shed 5 bases and J 3 bases; nucleotides not matched to a gene: 5. CDR3 length: 14 residues. Germline V gene data show CDR1 as LNHDA and CDR2 as SQIVND (reference sequence). CDR3 region: CASSPGQGFYEQYF. Here the CDR3 DNA reads TGTGCCAGTAGTCCGGGACAGGGATTCTACGAGCAGTACTTC.

The rearrangement joins TRBV6-1 to TRBJ1-1; 9 nucleotides line up with TRBD1. Per the germline V gene, CDR1 is MNHNS and CDR2 is SASEGT. The CDR3 is 13 residues long. V lost 8 bases, J lost 4 bases, and 5 bases stayed unmatched. The chain's CDR3 is CASLDRGSTEAFF. DNA for the CDR3: TGTGCCAGCCTCGACAGGGGGAGCACTGAAGCTTTCTTT.

The V call is TRBV30, the J call TRBJ2-3, with D perhaps TRBD2 (6 bases). The CDR3 has 14 residues. The germline V gene has CDR1 GTSNPN and CDR2 SVGIG (reference sequence). V was pared by 4 bases and J by 0 bases, with 11 bases between. This CDR3 is CAWNLALSTDTQYF. The CDR3 coding sequence is TGTGCCTGGAATCTAGCGCTCAGCACAGATACGCAGTATTTT.

V usage is TRBV2 and J usage is TRBJ2-5; TRBD1 agrees at 9 bases. The CDR3 totals 15 residues. Germline CDR1 and CDR2: SNHLY and FYNNEI. Trimming at V came to 5 bases and at J to 5 bases, leaving 9 bases not matched to a gene. The CDR3 coding sequence is TGTGCCAGCAGTAGCCAACAGGGGGCTCTGGAGACCCAGTACTTC. It translates to CASSSQQGALETQYF.

The chain uses TRBV2 and TRBJ2-2; TRBD2 matches at 8 bases. Losses at the gene ends were 5 bases for V and 3 bases for J; bases not matched to a gene: 8. CDR3 length: 16 residues. Germline CDR1 is SNHLY and CDR2 is FYNNEI. The CDR3 nucleotides are TGTGCCAGCAGTCTTCGGGGGGGTGCGGACACCGGGGAGCTGTTTTTT. The encoded protein is CASSLRGGADTGELFF.

DNA for the CDR3: TGTGCCTGGAGTGTACCTGCGGACAGGGGCGACGAGGCTTTCTTT. Protein product: CAWSVPADRGDEAFF. V and J are TRBV30 and TRBJ1-1; TRBD1 agrees at 9 bases. The CDR3 has 15 amino acids. The germline CDR1 and CDR2 sequences are GTSNPN and SVGIG (reference sequence). The V gene end was trimmed by 0 bases and the J gene end by 11 bases; junction bases not matched to a gene: 13.

As DNA, the CDR3 is TGTGCCAGCAGGGCTAATCAGCCCCAGCATTTT. It yields the protein CASRANQPQHF. The V and J genes are TRBV6-1 and TRBJ1-5; D not certain. From germline, CDR1 is MNHNS and CDR2 SASEGT. The CDR3 covers 11 residues. Trimming took 6 bases from V and 4 from J, leaving 4 bases between them.

The chain is built from TRBV6-1 and TRBJ1-4; TRBD1 might be the D (5 bases). Trimming pared 5 bases from V and 6 bases from J, leaving 13 bases between. The CDR3 has 14 residues. Germline CDR1 and CDR2: MNHNS and SASEGT. The CDR3 is CASSLPGPYEKLFF. CDR3 bases: TGTGCCAGCAGTTTACCAGGGCCGTATGAAAAACTGTTTTTT.

The CDR3 loop reads CASSKEGLAGENDAEQFF. As DNA, the CDR3 is TGTGCCAGCAGCAAAGAAGGACTAGCGGGAGAAAATGATGCTGAGCAGTTCTTC. The chain is built from TRBV21-1 and TRBJ2-1; TRBD2 was called by the table and not checked on the DNA. TRBV21-1 is flagged as a pseudogene. CDR3 length equals 18 residues.

This clone has only one observation. The genes are TRBV4-2 and TRBJ2-1, with 9 bases aligning to TRBD2. The CDR3 has 16 residues. Germline V gene sequence: CDR1 LGHNA, CDR2 YNFKEQ. Trimming took 1 base from V and 6 from J; bases not matched to a gene: 7. This CDR3 reads CASSQGGGGVINEQFF. CDR3 nucleotide sequence: TGTGCCAGCAGCCAAGGGGGCGGGGGGGTGATCAATGAGCAGTTCTTC.

The CDR3 DNA sequence: TGTGCCAGCAGTTTTTGGGGGCGCGGTTACGAGCAGTACTTC. Translation: CASSFWGRGYEQYF. V gene TRBV27 combines with J gene TRBJ2-7; the D gene is possibly TRBD1 (6 bases). Germline CDR1 and CDR2: MNHEY and SMNVEV (reference sequence). This CDR3 has 14 amino acids. Trimming stripped 3 bases from V and 4 bases from J, with 13 bases between.

This clone was found a few times. The rearrangement uses TRBV4-2 and TRBJ2-7, with a weak D call TRBD1 (5 bases). V lost 5 bases and J 5 bases, leaving 16 bases between the germline ends. The germline gives CDR1 LGHNA, CDR2 YNFKEQ. This CDR3 contains 14 residues. CDR3 sequence: CASSLLGRAHEQYF. The DNA for the CDR3 is TGTGCCAGCAGCTTACTCGGCAGGGCCCACGAGCAGTACTTC.

The chain uses TRBV10-1 and TRBJ2-1; 10 bases align to TRBD2. V lost 7 bases, J lost 4 bases, and 7 bases stayed unmatched. CDR1 is WNHNN and CDR2 is SYGVQD in the germline V gene (reference sequence). There are 15 residues in the CDR3. CDR3 nucleotides: TGCGCCAGCAATAGGACTAGCGGACTATACAATGAGCAGTTCTTC. Translated, it gives CASNRTSGLYNEQFF.

The CDR3: CASKQSTSGTPYEQYF. As DNA, the CDR3 is TGTGCCAGCAAACAATCGACTAGCGGGACTCCCTACGAGCAGTACTTC. The chain links TRBV2 to TRBJ2-7, with 11 nucleotides matching TRBD2. V trimming: 7 bases; J trimming: 2 bases; junction bases outside the gene matches: 10. Germline CDR1 SNHLY, CDR2 FYNNEI. The CDR3 loop spans 16 amino acids.

The chain has TRBV7-2 and TRBJ1-3; D might be TRBD1 (5 bases). There are 15 residues in the CDR3. Germline-derived CDR1 and CDR2 are SGHTA and FQGNSA. The ends were cut back, 5 bases at V and 4 bases at J, with 15 bases in the middle. The CDR3 loop is CASSPPGGSGNTIYF. DNA for the CDR3: TGTGCCAGCAGCCCACCCGGGGGATCGGGAAACACCATATATTTT.